The next 20 T cell receptor beta chains were all read from a single sample in a study of low-dose radiotherapy and immunotherapy resistance in tumors. Time point denoted: after trial treatment. Documented treatment: LDRT plus nivolumab, ipilimumab, low-dose cyclophosphamide and aspirin (RACIN trial). Both TCRalpha and TCRbeta chains were reverse transcribed with V-gene-specific primers. Amplification, which lasted 20 PCR cycles, used a constant-region primer and V-primer adapter to amplify TCRs. TCRdb passed the reads through MiXCR, listing each CDR3 protein once. The sample includes some 46,000 distinct CDR3 sequences, 20% to 30% of them seen just once. Here the sequenced sample was PBMCs, taken after low-dose radiotherapy plus immunotherapy. The receptors were gathered from a male donor with prostate cancer.

This clonotype was counted ten times or more. The chain couples TRBV5-6 to TRBJ2-7; D unclear. The CDR3 is made up of 14 amino acids. V lost 0 bases, J lost 2 bases, and 9 bases lay in between. Germline CDR1 and CDR2: SGHDT and YYEEEE. The CDR3 reads CASSLGAGAYEQYF. The CDR3 region has the DNA TGTGCCAGCAGCTTGGGCGCAGGAGCCTACGAGCAGTACTTC.

With regard to this clonotype: It is likely a read error: a sequence one base away is far more abundant. The chain has TRBV12-3 or TRBV12-4 and TRBJ2-7; 8 bases line up with TRBD2. The CDR3 has 15 residues. Unmatched junction bases numbered 15, after V lost 7 bases and J lost 7 bases. CDR3 region: CASIWGTRAYNEQYF. CDR3 bases: TGTGCCAGCATCTGGGGGACTAGAGCCTACAATGAGCAGTACTTC.

V usage is TRBV30 and J usage is TRBJ2-5; D might be TRBD1 (5 bases). In germline, CDR1 is GTSNPN, CDR2 SVGIG (reference sequence). Trimming removed 5 bases from V and 3 bases from J, with 7 bases in between. The CDR3 is made up of 11 amino acids. This CDR3 reads CAWGAEETQYF. CDR3 nucleotide sequence: TGTGCCTGGGGGGCGGAAGAGACCCAGTACTTC.

At least ten counts were recorded for this clonotype. The V gene is TRBV7-9, the J gene TRBJ1-2, with D tentatively TRBD1 (6 bases). Germline CDR1 reads SEHNR; CDR2 reads FQNEAQ (reference sequence). The CDR3 has 12 residues. Trimming took 3 bases from V and 6 from J, leaving 8 bases between them. Here the CDR3 DNA reads TGTGCCAGCAGCTTCAACAGGGATGGCTACACCTTC. Its protein is CASSFNRDGYTF.

This clonotype was detected many times. This rearrangement joins TRBV4-1 to TRBJ1-3; D is undetermined. The CDR3 totals 16 residues. V dropped 3 bases and J dropped 2 bases, with 14 bases sitting between them. The V gene's germline CDR1 is MGHRA and CDR2 YSYEKL. CDR3 sequence: CASSQGSQRTGNTIYF. CDR3 in DNA: TGCGCCAGCAGCCAGGGTTCCCAGAGGACTGGAAACACCATATATTTT.

In its sample, this clonotype was seen many times. The gene calls are TRBV5-1 and TRBJ1-1, with D perhaps TRBD1 (6 bases). CDR3 length: 14 residues. V lost 7 bases and J lost 5, with 18 bases in between. CDR1 is SGHRS and CDR2 is YFSETQ in the germline V gene. The CDR3 sequence: CASQPGGAYTEAFF. CDR3 sequence (DNA): TGCGCCAGCCAACCGGGGGGCGCTTATACTGAAGCTTTCTTT. Combining the CDR3 with reference TRBV5-1 and TRBJ1-1 gives the whole variable domain KAGVTQTPRYLIKTRGQQVTLSCSPISGHRSVSWYQQTPGQGLQFLFEYFSETQRNKGNFPGRFSGRQFSNSRSEMNVSTLELGDSALYLCASQPGGAYTEAFFGQGTRLTVV.

This clonotype has at least ten counts. The CDR3 DNA follows: TGTGCCAGCAGTGCCGCCTCGAGGGTTGGGACAGATACGCAGTATTTT. As protein: CASSAASRVGTDTQYF. This chain connects TRBV28 to TRBJ2-3, with D possibly TRBD2 on 5 matching bases. The V end lost 5 bases, the J end lost 3 bases, and 18 bases lay between the germline ends. The CDR3 is made up of 16 amino acids. Germline V CDR1 and CDR2: MDHEN, SYDVKM.

This clonotype was detected ten times or more. This chain links TRBV9 with TRBJ2-5; tentative D call: TRBD2 (6 bases). The CDR3 length is 14 residues. V was pared by 3 bases and J by 5 bases, with 14 bases between. In germline, CDR1 is SGDLS, CDR2 YYNGEE. CDR3 in amino acids: CASSAPARGETQYF. Written as DNA, the CDR3 is TGTGCCAGCAGCGCTCCAGCGCGGGGTGAGACCCAGTACTTC.

At least ten counts were recorded for this clonotype. The chain is built from TRBV6-5 and TRBJ2-5, with 10 bases identical to TRBD2. Germline V lookup: CDR1 MNHEY, CDR2 SVGAGI. The CDR3 spans 14 residues. V trimming: 11 bases; J trimming: 5 bases; junction bases outside the gene matches: 11. The DNA of the CDR3 is TGTGCCGCGGCGGAGCGGGGGGGGTGGGAGACCCAGTACTTC. It translates to CAAAERGGWETQYF.

Comments on this clonotype: A single base is all that separates this from a far larger clone, so a read error is likely. The J gene is TRBJ2-1, the V gene TRBV10-3, with 7 bases lining up with TRBD2. Germline V lookup: CDR1 ENHRY, CDR2 SYGVKD. J gave up 10 bases and V 4 bases, and 7 bases lay outside the gene matches. The CDR3 has 13 amino acids. CDR3 DNA sequence: TGTGCCATCAGTGGTGGCAGGGACTACGAGCAGTTCTTC. Protein product: CAISGGRDYEQFF.

This clonotype appeared many times. The rearrangement links TRBV29-1 to TRBJ2-1; D uncertain. V lost 3 bases and J lost 6, with 18 bases in between. The germline CDR1 and CDR2 sequences are SQVTM and ANQGSEA. The CDR3 covers 15 residues. The CDR3 DNA sequence: TGCAGCGTTGAGGGATCGGTGCACCTTTTCAATGAGCAGTTCTTC. As protein: CSVEGSVHLFNEQFF.

At least ten counts were recorded for this clonotype. The CDR3 loop is CSATSGNQETQYF. For the CDR3, the DNA is TGCAGCGCGACTAGCGGGAACCAAGAGACCCAGTACTTC. The genes are TRBV29-1 and TRBJ2-5, with 11 positions matching TRBD2. The germline gives CDR1 SQVTM, CDR2 ANQGSEA. The CDR3 length is 13 residues. The V and J ends lost 7 bases and 0 bases, in that order; junction bases with no gene match: 1.

This clonotype was counted ten times or more. This chain joins TRBV29-1 and TRBJ1-1; D gene unclear. Germline CDR1 is SQVTM and CDR2 is ANQGSEA. This CDR3 comprises 12 residues. Trimming removed 4 bases from V and 3 bases from J, with 9 bases in between. CDR3 sequence: CSVATGHTEAFF. The CDR3 coding sequence is TGCAGCGTTGCGACGGGTCACACTGAAGCTTTCTTT.

As to this clonotype: With only one base between it and a far larger clone, this is likely a read error. V usage is TRBV7-6 and J usage is TRBJ1-1; a possible D gene is TRBD1 (6 bases). CDR1 and CDR2 (germline): SGHVS, FNYEAQ. The length of the CDR3 is 14 residues. CDR3 nucleotides: TGTGTCAGCAGCTCGACAGGCAGGGGCACTGAAGCTTTCTTT. Protein product: CVSSSTGRGTEAFF.

For this clonotype: A far bigger clonotype differs at one base, so this is likely a read error. CDR3 in DNA: TGTGCCAGCAGCCTAAGGCGGCTAGCGCCCTACAATGAGCAGTACTTC. Its protein product is CASSLRRLAPYNEQYF. This rearrangement joins TRBV12-3 or TRBV12-4 to TRBJ2-7; a possible D gene is TRBD2 (6 bases). V was cut by 6 bases and J by 7 bases, with 25 bases left in between. There are 16 residues in the CDR3.

The sample holds a few counts of this clonotype. The genes are TRBV6-2 or TRBV6-3 and TRBJ1-4; no firm D call. The length of the CDR3 is 15 residues. The V gene's germline CDR1 is MNHEY and CDR2 SVGEGT. V was shortened by 2 bases and J by 5 bases, with 12 bases between the two germline ends. The CDR3 loop is CASSYEGSQNEKLFF. The CDR3 DNA reads as TGTGCCAGCAGTTACGAAGGGTCACAAAATGAAAAACTGTTTTTT.

The chain carries TRBV29-1 and TRBJ2-7; 7 nucleotides line up with TRBD1. This CDR3 is 13 amino acids long. The germline gives CDR1 SQVTM, CDR2 ANQGSEA. The ends lost 4 bases at V and 3 bases at J; junction bases unmatched: 6. The CDR3 DNA is TGCAGCGTTGCCGGGACAGAAAGCTACGAGCAGTACTTC. This codes for CSVAGTESYEQYF.

This clonotype was recorded many times. The chain recombines TRBV7-9 with TRBJ1-2; possibly TRBD1 for D (5 bases). The ends were cut back, 5 bases at V and 7 bases at J, with 17 bases in the middle. Germline lookup yields CDR1 SEHNR and CDR2 FQNEAQ (reference sequence). This CDR3 region has 14 residues. CDR3 sequence: CASSLPAGVVGYTF. The CDR3, as DNA: TGTGCCAGCAGCCTCCCCGCGGGGGTTGTTGGCTACACCTTC.

Only one count was recorded for this clonotype. This rearrangement joins TRBV7-9 to TRBJ2-7, with a weak D call TRBD1 (5 bases). From germline, CDR1 is SEHNR and CDR2 FQNEAQ (reference sequence). The length of the CDR3 is 14 residues. Trimming stripped 1 base from V and 0 bases from J, with 7 bases between. This CDR3 is CASSLVQGSYEQYF. The CDR3 DNA sequence: TGTGCCAGCAGCTTAGTTCAGGGCTCCTACGAGCAGTACTTC.

Notes on this clonotype: One base separates it from a far larger clone, so it is likely a read error. This chain links TRBV14 with TRBJ2-7, with D possibly TRBD2 on 5 matching bases. The CDR3 is 12 amino acids. Per the germline V gene, CDR1 is SGHDN and CDR2 is FVKESK. CDR3 amino acids: CASSGELYERFF. The CDR3, as DNA: TGTGCCAGCAGCGGGGAGTTATATGAGCGGTTCTTC.